The next 29 T cell receptor beta chains were all read from a single sample in a study of glioma-infiltrating T cells. Using RNA template, CDR3s of TCR alpha and beta were amplified with iRepertoire arm-PCR. In TCRdb, the multiplex PCR reads were re-called with MiXCR into one record per CDR3 protein. This repertoire shows approximately 400,000 distinct CDR3 sequences, around 45% found once; its top ten account for 12%. Sequenced input: glioma tissue, nonneoplastic brain tissue, or PBMCs (not recorded which). These receptors were obtained from a human donor with low-grade glioma or glioblastoma, undergoing nonglioma brain surgery, or in good health (not recorded which).

Of note for this clonotype: This is likely a read error, given that the CDR3 carries no conserved phenylalanine or tryptophan at its end. The rearrangement links TRBV6-2 or TRBV6-3 to TRBJ2-3; D remains unclear. CDR1 is MNHEY, CDR2 SVGEGT, per germline. CDR3 length: 14 amino acids. CDR3 loop: CASSYSKWADTQYL. CDR3 DNA: TGTGCAAGCAGTTACTCGAAGTGGGCAGATACGCAGTATCTT.

Turning to this clonotype: A much larger clone lies a single base off, so this may be a read error. The chain links TRBV28 to TRBJ2-1; D perhaps matches TRBD2 (6 bases). This CDR3 is built from 15 residues. Germline-derived CDR1 and CDR2 are MDHEN and SYDVKM. The CDR3 loop reads CASILSGRHYNEQFF. Here the CDR3 DNA reads TGTGCCAGCATTTTAAGCGGGCGTCACTACAATGAGCAGTTCTTC.

Ten or more counts support this clonotype. The gene calls are TRBV28 and TRBJ2-5; D call uncertain. Between the trimmed V and J ends, which lost 0 bases and 4 bases, there was a span of 3 bases. Germline-derived CDR1 and CDR2 are MDHEN and SYDVKM. The CDR3 is 12 residues long. CDR3 bases: TGTGCCAGCAGTTTATGGGGAGAGACCCAGTACTTC. Amino acids: CASSLWGETQYF.

As concerns this clonotype: One end of the junction is discordant with germline, which a read error may explain. V and J are TRBV20-1 and TRBJ1-6; D is perhaps TRBD1 (5 bases). The germline gives CDR1 DFQATT, CDR2 SNEGSKA (reference sequence). The CDR3 has 13 amino acids. CDR3 bases: TGCAGTGCTATAGGGGACTATAATTCACGCCTCCACTTT. It translates to CSAIGDYNSRLHF.

In the case of this clonotype: A read error may explain this, as a much larger clone is one base away. The V call is TRBV27, the J call TRBJ2-7; TRBD1 agrees at 7 bases. The germline V gene has CDR1 MNHEY and CDR2 SMNVEV (reference sequence). This CDR3 region has 12 residues. CDR3 loop: CATMTGSYKQYF. The CDR3 bases are TGTGCCACCATGACAGGGAGCTACAAGCAGTACTTC.

This sequence joins TRBV20-1 and TRBJ1-1, with D possibly being TRBD1 (6 bases). The V end was cut by 6 bases, the J end by 9 bases, with 17 bases between. This CDR3 has 12 amino acids. Germline CDR1 is DFQATT and CDR2 is SNEGSKA (reference sequence). In DNA, the CDR3 is TGCAGTGCAAAGACAGGCAACGCTAAAGCTTTCTTT. Amino acid sequence: CSAKTGNAKAFF.

Only a few counts were recorded for this clonotype. This chain connects TRBV28 to TRBJ2-7, with D uncertain. V lost 5 bases to trimming and J lost 0 bases, with 14 bases between them. Germline values: CDR1 MDHEN, CDR2 SYDVKM. The CDR3 sequence is 15 residues long. This CDR3 is CASSPFAATSYEQYF. CDR3 coding DNA: TGTGCCAGCAGTCCCTTCGCGGCTACCTCCTACGAGCAGTACTTC.

As regards this clonotype: Possible read error: a much larger clone is one base away. V is TRBV20-1 and J is TRBJ2-5, with D perhaps being TRBD1 or TRBD2 (6 bases each). Germline values: CDR1 DFQATT, CDR2 SNEGSKA (reference sequence). The CDR3 spans 14 residues. The CDR3 is CSAIRDLGAETLYF. The CDR3 nucleotides read TGCAGTGCTATTCGGGACTTGGGGGCAGAGACCCTGTACTTC.

This clonotype showed up just a few times. A single base separates this from a much larger clone, so it may be a read error. The rearrangement joins TRBV28 to TRBJ1-5; D remains unclear. Germline CDR1 is MDHEN and CDR2 is SYDVKM. The CDR3 has 11 residues. Between the trimmed V and J ends, which lost 2 bases and 7 bases, there was a span of 3 bases. The CDR3 coding sequence is TGTGCCAGCAGTTTAAGGCAGCCCCAGCATTTT. Its protein is CASSLRQPQHF.

There are many counts of this clonotype. This chain uses TRBV6-2 or TRBV6-3 with TRBJ2-1, with 12 nucleotides matching TRBD2. The CDR3 loop spans 16 amino acids. Germline CDR1 and CDR2: MNHEY and SVGEGT. After removal of 6 bases from V and 4 bases from J, the junction contained 7 bases not matched to a gene. The CDR3, as DNA: TGTGCCAGCAGGAGACTAGCGGGAGATAGATACAATGAGCAGTTCTTC. Protein sequence: CASRRLAGDRYNEQFF.

CDR3 in DNA: TGCAGTGCTAACCCTAATAGGAGCAATCAGCCCCAGCATTTT. Its translation is CSANPNRSNQPQHF. The chain couples TRBV20-1 to TRBJ1-5; D is unresolved. CDR1 and CDR2 from the germline V gene are DFQATT and SNEGSKA (reference sequence). The V and J ends lost 4 bases and 1 base respectively, with 11 bases between them. The CDR3 spans 14 residues.

In regard to this clonotype: A much larger clone lies a single base off, so this may be a read error. Without the conserved terminal phenylalanine or tryptophan, this CDR3 likely stems from a read error. The chain employs TRBV6-6 and TRBJ2-1; D may be TRBD1 or TRBD2 (6 bases each). The V and J ends lost 2 bases and 6 bases respectively, with 14 bases between them. Per germline, CDR1 MNHNY and CDR2 SVGAGI (reference sequence). This CDR3 comprises 15 residues. The CDR3 reads CASSYVAGGSNEQFS. As DNA, the CDR3 is TGTGCCAGCAGTTACGTGGCCGGGGGCTCCAATGAGCAGTTCTCC.

This clonotype was observed a handful of times. The J gene is TRBJ2-1, the V gene TRBV20-1, with D perhaps matching TRBD1 (5 bases). Germline assignment: CDR1 DFQATT and CDR2 SNEGSKA (reference sequence). This CDR3 is built from 19 residues. Deletions cut 0 bases from V and 4 bases from J, with 25 bases between. CDR3 loop: CSARDRSTRAARVYNEQFF. The CDR3 nucleotides are TGCAGTGCTAGAGATCGAAGTACCAGGGCGGCCCGGGTTTACAATGAGCAGTTCTTC.

Concerning this clonotype itself: Being one base from a much bigger clone, this may be a read error. V gene TRBV6-2 or TRBV6-3 combines with J gene TRBJ2-7; 7 bases align to TRBD1. V lost 7 bases, J lost 5 bases, and 11 bases stayed unmatched. Germline V gene data show CDR1 as MNHEY and CDR2 as SVGEGT. CDR3 length equals 14 residues. This CDR3 is CASTLRTGWDEQYF. DNA of the CDR3: TGTGCCAGCACCCTTCGGACAGGATGGGACGAGCAGTACTTC.

To note about this clonotype: Being one base from a much bigger clone, this may be a read error. This rearrangement joins TRBV4-2 to TRBJ2-5; D call uncertain. Germline CDR1 and CDR2: LGHNA and YNFKEQ. The CDR3 is 15 amino acids. Trimming took off 0 bases at V and 1 base at J, with 9 bases between the two ends. The CDR3 loop reads CASSQEGNLQETQYF. The CDR3 DNA follows: TGTGCCAGCAGCCAAGAGGGGAACCTCCAAGAGACCCAGTACTTC.

This clonotype was observed a handful of times. The rearrangement links TRBV20-1 to TRBJ1-5, with D possibly TRBD1 on 5 matching bases. Germline CDR1 is DFQATT and CDR2 is SNEGSKA (reference sequence). The V end was cut by 5 bases, the J end by 4 bases, with 18 bases between. The CDR3 consists of 15 residues. The CDR3 region has the DNA TGCAGTGCTGCTACCACGAGGGGTGGGAATCAGCCCCAGCATTTT. Encoded protein: CSAATTRGGNQPQHF.

The V gene is TRBV5-1, the J gene TRBJ2-3; possibly TRBD1 for D (6 bases). Germline V CDR1 and CDR2: SGHRS, YFSETQ. V lost 4 bases to trimming and J lost 3 bases, with 12 bases between them. The CDR3 is 14 amino acids. The CDR3: CASSLTGLTDTQYF. CDR3 bases: TGCGCCAGCAGCCTCACAGGGTTAACAGATACGCAGTATTTT.

The rearrangement joins TRBV7-2 to TRBJ2-7, with D possibly being TRBD1 (5 bases). The CDR3 loop spans 14 amino acids. CDR1 and CDR2 from the germline V gene are SGHTA and FQGNSA. Trimming removed 1 base at V and 2 bases at J, with 9 bases between. The DNA of the CDR3 is TGTGCCAGCAGCTTAGGAGACAGTGCCTACGAGCAGTACTTC. This translates into CASSLGDSAYEQYF.

The chain carries TRBV28 and TRBJ2-3; the D is unclear. CDR1 is MDHEN and CDR2 is SYDVKM in the germline V gene. The CDR3 spans 15 residues. Trimming shortened V by 0 bases and J by 2 bases, and 9 bases separated the two germline ends. CDR3: CASSLWRSNTDTQYF. Here the CDR3 DNA reads TGTGCCAGCAGTTTATGGCGATCGAACACAGATACGCAGTATTTT.

The V call is TRBV4-2, the J call TRBJ2-7; D unclear. This CDR3 comprises 13 residues. Trimming removed 1 base at V and 3 bases at J, with 7 bases between. Germline V CDR1 and CDR2: LGHNA, YNFKEQ. The CDR3, as DNA: TGTGCCAGCAGCCAAGCTTTCGTCTACGAGCAGTACTTC. Encoded protein: CASSQAFVYEQYF.

About this clonotype itself: With a much larger clone just one base away, this may be a read error. The chain carries TRBV6-1 and TRBJ2-7; possible D gene TRBD1, 6 bases. V dropped 7 bases and J dropped 0 bases, with 13 bases sitting between them. CDR1 MNHNS and CDR2 SASEGT come from the germline V gene. The CDR3 loop spans 14 amino acids. CDR3 sequence reads: CASIDRTPSYEQYF. The CDR3 DNA follows: TGTGCCAGCATTGACAGGACTCCCTCCTACGAGCAGTACTTC.

The chain uses TRBV27 and TRBJ2-7, with 10 bases lining up with TRBD1. V lost 4 bases to trimming and J lost 5 bases; unmatched junction nucleotides: 2. CDR1 is MNHEY, CDR2 SMNVEV, per germline (reference sequence). This CDR3 has 13 amino acids. As DNA, the CDR3 is TGTGCCAGCAGTTGGGGACAGGGGAACGAGCAGTACTTC. This codes for CASSWGQGNEQYF.

A remark on this clonotype: No conserved phenylalanine or tryptophan is present at the end of the CDR3, so a read error is the likely explanation. CDR3 residues: CASSPRQGSYEQYS. CDR3 bases: TGTGCCAGCAGTCCGCGACAGGGATCCTACGAGCAGTACTCA. The V gene is TRBV6-2 or TRBV6-3, the J gene TRBJ2-7, with TRBD1 matching 7 bases. With 5 bases clipped from V and 1 base from J, the junction kept 5 bases outside the gene matches. The CDR3 covers 14 residues. The germline gives CDR1 MNHEY, CDR2 SVGEGT.

The rearrangement links TRBV20-1 to TRBJ2-7; D is unresolved. The V and J ends lost 2 bases and 4 bases respectively, with 12 bases between them. Germline-derived CDR1 and CDR2 are DFQATT and SNEGSKA (reference sequence). The CDR3 is 13 amino acids. The CDR3 loop is CSARSPPPYEQYF. The CDR3 DNA sequence: TGCAGTGCTAGATCCCCCCCACCATACGAGCAGTACTTC.

This clonotype has at least ten counts. The chain couples TRBV2 to TRBJ2-1, with 16 bases identical to TRBD2. This CDR3 contains 19 residues. From germline, CDR1 is SNHLY and CDR2 FYNNEI. The V gene end was trimmed by 6 bases and the J gene end by 0 bases; junction bases not matched to a gene: 8. CDR3 sequence (DNA): TGTGCCAGCAGAGTCCCGGGACTAGCGGGAGGGAGCTCCTACAATGAGCAGTTCTTC. Protein: CASRVPGLAGGSSYNEQFF.

This clonotype was picked up many times. The chain has TRBV6-1 and TRBJ1-2; a weak D match, TRBD1 (5 bases). The germline V gene has CDR1 MNHNS and CDR2 SASEGT. The CDR3 runs 14 residues. V dropped 1 base and J dropped 2 bases, with 8 bases sitting between them. As DNA, the CDR3 is TGTGCCAGCAGTGAAGTGGCAGGGAACTATGGCTACACCTTC. It translates to CASSEVAGNYGYTF.

The sample holds many counts of this clonotype. Germline and junction disagree at one end, which may indicate a read error. This chain links TRBV4-1 with TRBJ2-7, with TRBD1 matching 7 bases. Germline CDR1 MGHRA, CDR2 YSYEKL. The CDR3 consists of 13 residues. The DNA of the CDR3 is TGTGCCAGCAGCCCCCGGACAGGTTACGAGCAGTACTTC. It specifies CASSPRTGYEQYF.

The chain recombines TRBV5-6 with TRBJ1-1; D remains unclear. Per the germline V gene, CDR1 is SGHDT and CDR2 is YYEEEE. The V gene lost 4 bases and the J gene lost 3 bases, with 16 bases spanning the gap. The CDR3 spans 15 residues. The CDR3 DNA reads as TGTGCCAGCAGCCTAAGCCCCACCGGGGACACTGAAGCTTTCTTT. It specifies CASSLSPTGDTEAFF.

About this clonotype: A much larger clone is a single base away; this may be a read error. V and J are TRBV6-6 and TRBJ1-2; no firm D call. The CDR3 totals 14 residues. The germline CDR1 and CDR2 sequences are MNHNY and SVGAGI (reference sequence). Trimming shortened V by 8 bases and J by 0 bases, and 13 bases separated the two germline ends. CDR3 region: CASGPTGANYGYTF. CDR3 sequence (DNA): TGTGCCAGCGGCCCCACGGGAGCTAACTATGGCTACACCTTC.